This TCR beta chain was recorded in a study of glioma-infiltrating T cells after dendritic cell vaccination. Study in general: Patients had newly diagnosed or recurrent glioblastoma and received dendritic cell vaccines.

Selection required adequate fresh-frozen tumor tissue plus more than two years' survival data. PBMC were collected before vaccination, two weeks after the third vaccination, and at progression. Germline V lookup: CDR1 SGHVS, CDR2 FNYEAQ. This CDR3 region has 16 residues. Germline trimming cut 4 bases from V and 7 bases from J; bases unmatched to any gene: 15. Repertoires were generated with immunoSEQ multiplex PCR, while TCRdb's copy carries only in-frame clones and drops some. This sample carries about 64,000 clones, around 83% of them seen once, and the ten largest clones take 9.2%. The sample in question was blood, obtained before dendritic cell vaccination. This receptor was obtained from a human donor with glioblastoma. The J gene is TRBJ2-5, the V gene TRBV7-6, with 7 bases fitting TRBD1. Here the CDR3 reads CASSSIGTAPLGTQYF. The CDR3 region has the DNA TGTGCCAGCAGCTCCATAGGGACAGCCCCGCTCGGGACCCAGTACTTC.